A selection of T cell receptor beta chains follows, all from one sample in a study of molecular identifiers for immune sequencing clone quantification. TCRdb reprocessed the PCR reads via MiXCR and lists one record per CDR3 protein. Of around 470,000 distinct CDR3 sequences listed, about a fifth were seen once; the top ten hold about 0.78%. The sequencing input was naive CD8+ T cells from blood, with Jurkat cell RNA spiked in. The receptors stem from a human donor in good health. Some libraries in this study had Jurkat cell RNA spiked in. Both conserved end residues are part of each CDR3. The D gene is left open where the match is weak. A clone size is listed for some rows: how often the clone was seen (once, few, many), or a class if it is expanded.

V gene	clone size	D gene	J gene	CDR3 DNA	CDR3 protein
TRBV2	many	TRBD1	TRBJ1-1	TGTGCCAGCAGCCGCCCCCGGACAGGGGAGGACACTGAAGCTTTCTTT	CASSRPRTGEDTEAFF
TRBV29-1	many	TRBD2	TRBJ2-3	TGCAGCGGTGCGCTTGCGGGAGGGCTTATTTTT	CSGALAGGLIF
TRBV7-2	many	TRBD2	TRBJ2-2	TGTGCCAGCAGCTTAGCGCAACTAGCGGGAGATCGCGCCGGGGAGCTGTTTTTT	CASSLAQLAGDRAGELFF
TRBV28	many	TRBD1	TRBJ2-3	TGTGCCAGCAGCTACAGGGGGGAAACAGATACGCAGTATTTT	CASSYRGETDTQYF
TRBV30	-	TRBD1	TRBJ2-5	TGTGCCTGGAGTCTCCCCAAGACAGGGGGTAAGGAGACCCAGTACTTC	CAWSLPKTGGKETQYF
TRBV30	many	-	TRBJ1-1	TGTGCCTGGAGTGTAATGGGGGGGTACACTGAAGCTTTCTTT	CAWSVMGGYTEAFF
TRBV13	-	-	TRBJ2-7	TGTGCCAGCAGCCCTCCCCAGCGGAACGAGCAGTACTTC	CASSPPQRNEQYF
TRBV15	many	TRBD1	TRBJ1-1	TGTGCCACCTCGGCAAGGGGGCCGAACACTGAAGCTTTCTTT	CATSARGPNTEAFF
TRBV19	few	-	TRBJ2-3	TGTGCCAGTACTAGGGGATCTAGCACAGATACGCAGTATTTT	CASTRGSSTDTQYF
TRBV5-3	-	TRBD1	TRBJ2-7	TGTGCCAGCAGCCCTGGACAGGGCGGCTGCGAGCAGTACTTC	CASSPGQGGCEQYF
TRBV6-5	-	-	TRBJ1-5	TGTGCCAGCAGTTATTGGGACAATCAGCCCCAGCATTTT	CASSYWDNQPQHF
TRBV5-1	few	TRBD1	TRBJ1-1	TGCGCCAGCAGCCAAGGACAGGGTATCACTGAAGCTTTCTTT	CASSQGQGITEAFF
TRBV2	-	TRBD1	TRBJ2-7	TGTGCCAGCAGTCCCAAAGGGACAGGGATTGTTTCCTACGAGCAGTACTTC	CASSPKGTGIVSYEQYF
TRBV20-1	many	-	TRBJ2-7	TGCAGTGCTAGAGAGCCCGGGGCGGGAGAGCAGTACTTC	CSAREPGAGEQYF
TRBV29-1	many	-	TRBJ2-1	TGCAGCGTTGAAGATTTGGGGCCGGTTGGTGAGCAGTTCTTC	CSVEDLGPVGEQFF
TRBV2	few	-	TRBJ1-2	TGTGCCAGCACCTTGACAGGACCAGCTAACTATGGCTACACCTTC	CASTLTGPANYGYTF
TRBV20-1	-	-	TRBJ1-6	TGCAGTGCTAGCGCCGGGATGTGGGAAATTTCACCCCTCCACTTT	CSASAGMWEISPLHF
TRBV20-1	-	TRBD1	TRBJ2-3	TGCAGTGCTAGCTCCGGGACAGCGAACACAGATACGCAGTATTTT	CSASSGTANTDTQYF
TRBV9	-	-	TRBJ1-1	TGTGCCAGCACCCTAGGCGGGGTAGGAAGGGACACTGAAGCTTTCTTT	CASTLGGVGRDTEAFF
TRBV6-2/TRBV6-3	many	TRBD1	TRBJ1-5	TGTGCCAGCAGTTACCGGACAGGGATTCAGCCCCAGCATTTT	CASSYRTGIQPQHF
TRBV14	few	-	TRBJ1-1	TGTGCCAGCAAGCCCGCTGGTCGACCCCTATCTGGGGCTGAAGCTTTCTTT	CASKPAGRPLSGAEAFF
TRBV6-2/TRBV6-3	many	-	TRBJ2-7	TGTGCCAGCAGTTCCGGCTCACAGGGGAGGTACGAGCAGTACTTC	CASSSGSQGRYEQYF
TRBV27	-	-	TRBJ2-5	TGTGCCAGCAAAGTCAGGTTAAGCCAAGTGACCCAGTACTTC	CASKVRLSQVTQYF
TRBV29-1	-	-	TRBJ2-7	TGCAGCGTTGTTTATAGCGGTCCCCCCTACGAGCAGTACTTC	CSVVYSGPPYEQYF
TRBV10-3	-	-	TRBJ2-7	TGTGCCATCAGTGAGCCGAGGGATGTCAACTACGAGCAGTACTTC	CAISEPRDVNYEQYF
TRBV5-1	once	-	TRBJ1-5	TGCGCCAGCAGCTTGGGGGGGGCAAGCAATCAGCCCCAGCCTTTT	CASSLGGASNQPQPF
TRBV19	few	-	TRBJ1-5	TGTGCCAGTAGTATCGCCGGAGGGAGCAATCAGCCCCAGCATTTT	CASSIAGGSNQPQHF
TRBV6-5	many	-	TRBJ1-1	TGTGCCACCGTAAACCGGGTGAACACTGAAGCTTTCTTT	CATVNRVNTEAFF
TRBV29-1	many	-	TRBJ2-2	TGCAGCGCCTACCTGAGCTCCGGGGAGCTGTTTTTT	CSAYLSSGELFF
TRBV12-3/TRBV12-4	-	-	TRBJ2-1	TGTGCCAGCAGTTTGCAGGGTACCACAGGTGAGCAGTTCTTC	CASSLQGTTGEQFF
TRBV29-1	many	-	TRBJ2-7	TGCAGCGTTGGATTGGGCCCTTCCTACGAGCAGTACTTC	CSVGLGPSYEQYF
TRBV28	few	-	TRBJ2-1	TGTGCCAGCAGTTTCCTCACTACTTACAATGAGCAGTTCTTC	CASSFLTTYNEQFF
TRBV20-1	few	-	TRBJ2-1	TGCAGTGCTAGAGCGGCCGATACCTACAATGAGCAGTTCTTC	CSARAADTYNEQFF
TRBV9	many	-	TRBJ2-7	TGTGCCAGCAGCCCGGACCGCCTGCGTTCCTACGAGCAGTACTTC	CASSPDRLRSYEQYF
TRBV6-6	-	-	TRBJ2-3	TGTGCCAGCAGTTACACTCTTTTGGATACGCAGTATTTT	CASSYTLLDTQYF
TRBV10-2	few	-	TRBJ1-1	TGCGCCAGCAGTGATTCGCAGGTTGGAAGTAGCACTGAAGCTTTCTTT	CASSDSQVGSSTEAFF
TRBV13	-	-	TRBJ1-2	TGTGCCAGCAGCTTAGGGGCATTAGGTCGCGGCTATGGCTACACCTTC	CASSLGALGRGYGYTF
TRBV12-3/TRBV12-4	-	-	TRBJ2-1	TGTGCCAGCAGTTTACGAGGGGGGGGGTGGGACGAATACAATGAGCAGTTCTTC	CASSLRGGGWDEYNEQFF
TRBV6-2/TRBV6-3	few	TRBD2	TRBJ2-1	TGTGCCAGCAGCCTTGGAGGGACTAGGATCGACAATGAGCAGTTCTTC	CASSLGGTRIDNEQFF
TRBV3-1	-	-	TRBJ2-7	TGTGCCAGCAGCCAAGTTCCTGCGGGGCGCTGCGAGCAGTACTTC	CASSQVPAGRCEQYF
TRBV20-1	few	TRBD2	TRBJ2-1	TGCAGTGCCGACAGCGGGATATCCTACAATGAGCAGTTCTTC	CSADSGISYNEQFF
TRBV7-9	many	-	TRBJ2-7	TGTGCCAGCAGCTTAGCGGCGGACTACGAGCAGTACTTC	CASSLAADYEQYF
TRBV12-3/TRBV12-4	-	-	TRBJ2-1	TGTGCCAGCGGTTTATTCGGTGATGAGCAGTTCTTC	CASGLFGDEQFF
TRBV6-5	-	TRBD2	TRBJ2-7	TGTGCCAGCAGCCCCGGACTAGCTACCAACGAGCAGTACTTC	CASSPGLATNEQYF
TRBV10-2	-	-	TRBJ1-1	TGCGCCAGCAGTCCGCTGGGGGGCCTGGGGACTGAAGCTTTCTTT	CASSPLGGLGTEAFF
TRBV20-1	-	-	TRBJ2-2	TGCAGTGCTAGAGATCTTTCGGGGGCGAGGGACACCGGGGAGCTGTTTTTT	CSARDLSGARDTGELFF
TRBV27	-	-	TRBJ2-5	TGTGCCAGCAGTTTAGGGCAGTCCCAAGAGACCCAGTACTTC	CASSLGQSQETQYF
TRBV7-9	-	-	TRBJ2-1	TGTGCCAGCAGCTTATTACGGGTTAGCTCCTACAATGAGCAGTTCTTC	CASSLLRVSSYNEQFF
TRBV10-3	-	TRBD1	TRBJ1-1	TGTGCCATACGGACAGGGCTGATGAACACTGAAGCTTTCTTT	CAIRTGLMNTEAFF
TRBV4-1	-	-	TRBJ1-1	TGCACCAGCAGCCAAGATTGGGGGGGAGACACTGAAGCTTTCTTT	CTSSQDWGGDTEAFF